Each of the 16 T cell receptor beta chains below was sequenced from the same sample in a study of T cells in Graves' hyperthyroidism and ophthalmopathy. RNA transcripts were the template for amplifying TCR beta CDR3 regions. A set of HTBI primers served as the primers for a first-round RT-PCR of the TCR CDR3. TCRdb re-analysed the multiplex PCR reads in MiXCR, keeping a single row per CDR3 protein. The sample contains roughly 420,000 distinct CDR3 sequences, 15% to 18% of which appear only once. Sequenced input: blood. The source of these receptors is a woman aged 18-29 years with Graves' hyperthyroidism.

Many counts were recorded for this clonotype. V gene TRBV6-1 combines with J gene TRBJ2-1; 7 positions match TRBD2. With V trimmed by 6 bases and J by 6 bases, 11 bases remained unmatched. The CDR3 totals 15 residues. The germline V gene has CDR1 MNHNS and CDR2 SASEGT. The CDR3 loop is CASSPGASGGNEQFF. The CDR3 DNA reads TGTGCCAGCAGCCCCGGGGCTAGCGGAGGCAATGAGCAGTTCTTC.

In the case of this clonotype: This may come from a read error, since a much larger clone is one base off. V gene TRBV5-1 combines with J gene TRBJ2-1, with TRBD1 as a possible D gene (6 bases). Trimming pared 5 bases from V and 8 bases from J, leaving 11 bases between. The CDR3 has 12 residues. Germline V gene lookup returns CDR1 SGHRS and CDR2 YFSETQ. CDR3 region: CASRWTADEQFF. DNA of the CDR3: TGCGCCAGCAGGTGGACAGCTGATGAGCAGTTCTTC.

This clonotype has a count of ten or more. This sequence joins TRBV7-9 and TRBJ2-3; perhaps TRBD2 as D (6 bases). V was trimmed by 1 base and J by 2 bases, leaving 10 bases between them. The CDR3 loop spans 15 amino acids. CDR1 and CDR2 from the germline V gene are SEHNR and FQNEAQ (reference sequence). The CDR3 loop is CASSLVEGSTDTQYF. The CDR3 DNA sequence: TGTGCCAGCAGCTTAGTGGAGGGATCCACAGATACGCAGTATTTT.

This clonotype has ten or more counts. This chain connects TRBV5-5 to TRBJ2-7; D call uncertain. Trimming removed 4 bases from V and 4 bases from J, with 9 bases in between. The germline V gene encodes CDR1 SGHKS and CDR2 YYEKEE (reference sequence). The length of the CDR3 is 12 residues. CDR3 sequence (DNA): TGTGCCAGCAGCAACCCTAGGTACGAGCAGTACTTC. Amino acid sequence: CASSNPRYEQYF.

This clonotype was seen at least ten times. This sequence joins TRBV2 and TRBJ2-6; D is unresolved. Between the trimmed V and J ends, which lost 7 bases and 0 bases, there was a span of 10 bases. The CDR3 consists of 15 residues. CDR1 SNHLY and CDR2 FYNNEI come from the germline V gene. CDR3: CASTRQDSGANVLTF. CDR3 nucleotide sequence: TGTGCCAGCACCAGACAAGACTCTGGGGCCAACGTCCTGACTTTC.

The chain is built from TRBV28 and TRBJ1-2; TRBD1 agrees at 7 bases. This CDR3 has 12 residues. CDR1 MDHEN and CDR2 SYDVKM come from the germline V gene. Trimming cost V 6 bases and J 7 bases; bases outside gene matches: 5. CDR3 sequence: CASSFRGIGYTF. CDR3 nucleotide sequence: TGTGCCAGCAGCTTCAGGGGGATTGGCTACACCTTC.

In this sample, this clonotype turned up a few times. This rearrangement joins TRBV6-1 to TRBJ1-5; TRBD1 agrees at 7 bases. The germline V gene has CDR1 MNHNS and CDR2 SASEGT. J lost 7 bases, V lost 6 bases, and 9 bases had no gene match. The CDR3 consists of 14 residues. Written as DNA, the CDR3 is TGTGCCAGCAGCAGGGAAGGGGGCGGGCAGCCCCAGCATTTT. Residues: CASSREGGGQPQHF.

The chain links TRBV4-1 to TRBJ1-2, with D unresolved. Germline CDR1 and CDR2: MGHRA and YSYEKL. V was cut by 4 bases and J by 5 bases, with 14 bases left in between. The CDR3 runs 14 residues. This chain's CDR3 is CASSPQPPGYGYTF. In DNA form, the CDR3 reads TGCGCCAGCAGCCCGCAGCCCCCCGGTTATGGCTACACCTTC.

This chain joins TRBV3-1 and TRBJ1-3; 9 bases match TRBD1. CDR1 LGHDT and CDR2 YNNKEL come from the germline V gene (reference sequence). The CDR3 is made up of 16 amino acids. V gave up 8 bases and J gave up 0 bases; unmatched junction bases: 8. CDR3 bases: TGTGCCAGCTCCCAGACAGGGGGATTCTCTGGAAACACCATATATTTT. Translation gives CASSQTGGFSGNTIYF.

The J gene is TRBJ2-1, the V gene TRBV30; 11 nucleotides agree with TRBD2. This CDR3 spans 16 amino acids. Germline CDR1 GTSNPN, CDR2 SVGIG (reference sequence). Trimming took 4 bases from V and 4 from J; bases not matched to a gene: 9. The CDR3 region has the DNA TGTGCCTGGACCCTAGCGGGGGGACCCTTTTACAATGAGCAGTTCTTC. This sequence encodes CAWTLAGGPFYNEQFF.

In this sample, this clonotype turned up a few times. The V gene is TRBV12-3 or TRBV12-4, the J gene TRBJ1-2; D perhaps matches TRBD1 (6 bases). Deletions cut 10 bases from V and 8 bases from J, with 17 bases between. The CDR3 contains 12 residues. Written as DNA, the CDR3 is TGTGCCATCTCTATCGGGGGGCGCGGCTACACCTTC. Translating it yields CAISIGGRGYTF.

The table lists this clonotype with many counts. This chain connects TRBV27 to TRBJ2-7, with TRBD2 as a possible D gene (5 bases). CDR3 length equals 15 residues. Germline V gene data show CDR1 as MNHEY and CDR2 as SMNVEV (reference sequence). Trimming took off 5 bases at V and 0 bases at J, with 14 bases between the two ends. In DNA form, the CDR3 reads TGTGCCAGCAGTACCCTCCCCGGGGTCTCCTACGAGCAGTACTTC. This gives the protein CASSTLPGVSYEQYF.

Notes on this clonotype: Likely a read error: the CDR3 ends without its conserved phenylalanine or tryptophan. The chain couples TRBV5-6 to TRBJ2-1; perhaps TRBD2 as D (5 bases). Germline V gives CDR1 SGHDT, CDR2 YYEEEE. Between the trimmed V and J ends, which lost 0 bases and 2 bases, there was a span of 15 bases. This CDR3 region has 17 residues. Written as DNA, the CDR3 is TGTGCCAGCAGCTTGGGCCCTAGCTCACGGACCTACAATGAGCAGTTCCTC. It is translated as CASSLGPSSRTYNEQFL.

This clonotype was counted a few times. This chain links TRBV4-1 with TRBJ2-6; the D gene is possibly TRBD1 (5 bases). V gave up 1 base and J gave up 0 bases, with 13 bases separating them. Germline lookup yields CDR1 MGHRA and CDR2 YSYEKL. There are 18 residues in the CDR3. The CDR3 nucleotides are TGCGCCAGCAGCCAAGGACAGCTAACCAGCTCTGGGGCCAACGTCCTGACTTTC. Amino acids: CASSQGQLTSSGANVLTF.

Many counts were recorded for this clonotype. The gene calls are TRBV27 and TRBJ2-3; perhaps TRBD2 as D (6 bases). V was clipped by 4 bases and J by 5 bases, with 16 bases between them. CDR1 and CDR2 (germline): MNHEY, SMNVEV (reference sequence). There are 15 residues in the CDR3. For the CDR3, the DNA is TGTGCCAGCAGTTCCCCGGGACTTTTCGTAGATACGCAGTATTTT. This sequence encodes CASSSPGLFVDTQYF.

This chain uses TRBV5-1 with TRBJ1-3, with TRBD1 matching over 8 bases. CDR1 is SGHRS and CDR2 is YFSETQ in the germline V gene. The CDR3 has 16 residues. The junction had 5 bases not matched to a gene; V was cut back by 0 bases and J by 3 bases. The CDR3 reads CASSLGLDRDGNTIYF. In nucleotides, the CDR3 is TGCGCCAGCAGCTTGGGTCTGGACAGGGATGGAAACACCATATATTTT.